One and the same sample provided the 16 T cell receptor beta chains below, sequenced in a study of blood T cells in healthy people across ages. A J-beta primer mix and a sample-barcoded 5' primer were used in a second PCR of about 7 to 12 cycles. TCRdb analysed the 5' RACE reads with MiXCR anew, one entry per CDR3 protein. The sample has some 710,000 distinct CDR3 sequences, around a fifth seen once. The sample comprised blood. All receptors derive from a man in his 70s in good health.

This clonotype turned up a few times. V usage is TRBV5-5 and J usage is TRBJ1-6; no firm D call. Germline V gene sequence: CDR1 SGHKS, CDR2 YYEKEE (reference sequence). The CDR3 has 16 residues. V lost 4 bases, J lost 8 bases, and 19 bases lay in between. The chain's CDR3 is CASSIGPPRGDSPLHF. The DNA for the CDR3 is TGTGCCAGCAGCATCGGACCGCCCCGAGGTGATTCACCCCTCCACTTT.

V usage is TRBV2 and J usage is TRBJ1-3; 9 positions match TRBD1. The CDR3 is 14 amino acids. Germline CDR1 reads SNHLY; CDR2 reads FYNNEI. With 6 bases clipped from V and 4 bases from J, the junction kept 4 bases outside the gene matches. The CDR3, as DNA: TGTGCCAGCAGGAGACAGGGGGTCGGAAACACCATATATTTT. It specifies CASRRQGVGNTIYF.

This clonotype showed up just a few times. The V gene is TRBV29-1, the J gene TRBJ2-5, with 8 nucleotides matching TRBD1. The J call may be incorrect, as the DNA end agrees better with TRBJ2-7. The CDR3 contains 14 residues. In germline, CDR1 is SQVTM, CDR2 ANQGSEA. In DNA, the CDR3 is TGCAGGGAACGAACAGGGGGGTTATCCCACGAGCAGTACTTC. Amino acid sequence: CRERTGGLSHEQYF.

The CDR3 spells CASSTDWNTEAFF. CDR3 coding DNA: TGTGCCAGCAGCACTGATTGGAACACTGAAGCTTTCTTT. This sequence joins TRBV7-3 and TRBJ1-1; D uncertain. This CDR3 has 13 residues. V gave up 5 bases and J gave up 1 base, with 8 bases separating them. Per germline, CDR1 SGHTA and CDR2 FQGTGA.

The chain uses TRBV5-1 and TRBJ1-2; D perhaps matches TRBD1 (6 bases). With 4 bases removed from V and 4 bases from J, the gap between germline ends came to 17 bases. The CDR3 is 15 residues long. Germline V CDR1 and CDR2: SGHRS, YFSETQ. The CDR3 sequence is CASSPGGGLGYGYTF. The CDR3 nucleotides are TGCGCCAGCAGCCCCGGAGGGGGTCTCGGCTATGGCTACACCTTC.

J is TRBJ2-3 and V is TRBV20-1; 9 bases agree with TRBD2. CDR1 is DFQATT and CDR2 is SNEGSKA in the germline V gene (reference sequence). The length of the CDR3 is 13 residues. The V segment lost 2 bases and the J segment 5 bases; nucleotides outside the gene matches: 2. CDR3 sequence: CSARSGGKDTQYF. DNA of the CDR3: TGCAGTGCTAGAAGCGGGGGGAAAGATACGCAGTATTTT.

The sample holds a few counts of this clonotype. V usage is TRBV27 and J usage is TRBJ2-5; D may be TRBD1 (5 bases). The tail of the sequence fits TRBJ2-1 better, so the J call may be wrong. There are 11 residues in the CDR3. Germline V gene data show CDR1 as MNHEY and CDR2 as SMNVEV (reference sequence). The CDR3 DNA is TGTGCCAGCAGCTTTATGGGGCAGCAGTTCTTC. Translating gives CASSFMGQQFF.

This clonotype occurred many times. This chain links TRBV29-1 with TRBJ2-5, with 7 bases identical to TRBD1. The CDR3 is 13 residues long. Unmatched junction bases numbered 4, after V lost 1 base and J lost 5 bases. The germline V gene has CDR1 SQVTM and CDR2 ANQGSEA. The CDR3 DNA reads as TGCAGCGTTGAAGGACAGGGAGAGGAGACCCAGTACTTC. It specifies CSVEGQGEETQYF.

The chain recombines TRBV20-1 with TRBJ2-1; 10 bases align to TRBD2. Germline assignment: CDR1 DFQATT and CDR2 SNEGSKA (reference sequence). CDR3 length: 15 residues. V dropped 0 bases and J dropped 4; count of bases not matched to a gene: 3. CDR3 coding DNA: TGCAGTGCTAGAGATAAACTAGCGGGGTACAATGAGCAGTTCTTC. Translation gives CSARDKLAGYNEQFF.

The table lists this clonotype with a few counts. V usage is TRBV6-5 and J usage is TRBJ2-1; TRBD2 agrees at 9 bases. Trimming at V came to 0 bases and at J to 7 bases, leaving 7 bases not matched to a gene. Germline loops: CDR1 MNHEY, CDR2 SVGAGI. The CDR3 is 16 residues long. The CDR3 sequence: CASSYSGVAGENEQFF. In DNA, the CDR3 is TGTGCCAGCAGTTACTCGGGAGTAGCGGGAGAAAATGAGCAGTTCTTC.

This clonotype has only a few counts. The rearrangement uses TRBV15 and TRBJ2-1; 11 bases map to TRBD2. CDR1 LNHNV and CDR2 YYDKDF come from the germline V gene (reference sequence). J was trimmed by 4 bases and V by 1 base; bases with no gene match: 0. The length of the CDR3 is 15 residues. The CDR3 region is CATSRASGRYNEQFF. DNA for the CDR3: TGTGCCACCAGCAGAGCTAGCGGGAGGTACAATGAGCAGTTCTTC.

V and J are TRBV6-5 and TRBJ1-1; tentatively, D is TRBD1 (5 bases). V was cut by 2 bases and J by 10 bases, with 8 bases left in between. In germline, CDR1 is MNHEY, CDR2 SVGAGI. The length of the CDR3 is 11 residues. CDR3 sequence: CASSYRGTAFF. CDR3 nucleotide sequence: TGTGCCAGCAGTTACAGGGGAACAGCTTTCTTT.

This clonotype was seen a few times. The gene calls are TRBV6-4 and TRBJ2-1; D may be TRBD2 (5 bases). Germline CDR1 MRHNA, CDR2 SNTAGT. The CDR3 length is 15 residues. Trimming left V 5 bases short and J 4 bases short, with 15 bases between. The CDR3: CASSLIASFYNEQFF. The DNA for the CDR3 is TGTGCCAGCAGTTTAATAGCTAGCTTTTACAATGAGCAGTTCTTC.

This clonotype was counted only a few times. This chain joins TRBV25-1 and TRBJ1-1; the D is unclear. Looked up from germline, CDR1 is MGHDK and CDR2 is SYGVNS. Trimming stripped 3 bases from V and 4 bases from J, with 18 bases between. The CDR3 contains 16 residues. The CDR3 here is CASSELADRLVTEAFF. The CDR3 DNA sequence: TGTGCCAGCAGTGAGCTGGCGGACCGCCTGGTCACTGAAGCTTTCTTT.

The V gene is TRBV5-1, the J gene TRBJ1-5, with TRBD1 as a possible D gene (6 bases). The CDR3 extends over 15 amino acids. CDR1 is SGHRS and CDR2 is YFSETQ in the germline V gene. V lost 4 bases to trimming and J lost 4 bases, with 15 bases between them. Here the CDR3 reads CASSPVPGTNQPQHF. In DNA, the CDR3 is TGCGCCAGCAGCCCCGTGCCCGGGACAAATCAGCCCCAGCATTTT.

The V call is TRBV12-3 or TRBV12-4, the J call TRBJ2-6; perhaps D is TRBD1 or TRBD2 (6 bases each). The V end lost 4 bases, the J end lost 3 bases, and 13 bases lay between the germline ends. CDR3 length: 16 amino acids. This CDR3 is CASSSRGLFGANVLTF. The CDR3 DNA follows: TGTGCCAGCAGTTCACGGGGGCTTTTTGGGGCCAACGTCCTGACTTTC.